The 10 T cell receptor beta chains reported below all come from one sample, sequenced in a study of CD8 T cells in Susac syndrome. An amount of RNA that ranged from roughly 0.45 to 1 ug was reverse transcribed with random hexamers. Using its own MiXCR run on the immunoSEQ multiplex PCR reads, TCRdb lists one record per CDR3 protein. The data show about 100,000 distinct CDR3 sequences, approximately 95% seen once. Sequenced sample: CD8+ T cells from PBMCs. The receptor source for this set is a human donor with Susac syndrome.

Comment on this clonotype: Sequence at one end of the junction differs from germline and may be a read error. Here the CDR3 DNA reads TGTGCTAGTGGTTTGGCGCAAGGACAGCCGAACTTC. It translates to CASGLAQGQPNF. V is TRBV12-5 and J is TRBJ2-5; D might be TRBD1 (6 bases). There are 12 residues in the CDR3. CDR1 and CDR2 from the germline V gene are LGHNT and FRNRAP.

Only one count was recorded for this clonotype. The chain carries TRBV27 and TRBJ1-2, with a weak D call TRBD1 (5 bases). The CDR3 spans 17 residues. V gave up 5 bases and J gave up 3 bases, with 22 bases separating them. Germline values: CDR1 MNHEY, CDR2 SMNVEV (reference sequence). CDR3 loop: CASSPLLQTAADYGYTF. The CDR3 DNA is TGTGCCAGCAGTCCACTACTCCAGACAGCGGCGGACTATGGCTACACCTTC.

CDR3 region: CSVEEGGGQPQHF. In DNA form, the CDR3 reads TGCAGCGTTGAAGAAGGGGGCGGTCAGCCCCAGCATTTT. The chain uses TRBV29-1 and TRBJ1-5; TRBD1 agrees at 7 bases. The V gene's germline CDR1 is SQVTM and CDR2 ANQGSEA. The CDR3 consists of 13 residues. With 0 bases clipped from V and 6 bases from J, the junction kept 2 bases outside the gene matches.

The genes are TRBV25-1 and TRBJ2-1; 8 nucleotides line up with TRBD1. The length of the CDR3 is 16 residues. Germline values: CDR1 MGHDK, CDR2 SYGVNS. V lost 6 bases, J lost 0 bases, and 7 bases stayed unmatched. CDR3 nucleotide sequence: TGTGCCAGCAGAACCCCCGGGACAGGCTCCTACAATGAGCAGTTCTTC. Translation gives CASRTPGTGSYNEQFF. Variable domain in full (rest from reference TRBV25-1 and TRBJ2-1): EADIYQTPRYLVIGTGKKITLECSQTMGHDKMYWYQQDPGMELHLIHYSYGVNSTEKGDLSSESTVSRIRTEHFPLTLESARPSHTSQYLCASRTPGTGSYNEQFFGPGTRLTVL.

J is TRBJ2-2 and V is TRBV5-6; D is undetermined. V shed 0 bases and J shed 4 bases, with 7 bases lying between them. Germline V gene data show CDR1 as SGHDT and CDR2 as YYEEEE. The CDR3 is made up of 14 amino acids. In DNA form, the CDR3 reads TGTGCCAGCAGCTTGGGAACATTCACCGGGGAGCTGTTTTTT. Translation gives CASSLGTFTGELFF.

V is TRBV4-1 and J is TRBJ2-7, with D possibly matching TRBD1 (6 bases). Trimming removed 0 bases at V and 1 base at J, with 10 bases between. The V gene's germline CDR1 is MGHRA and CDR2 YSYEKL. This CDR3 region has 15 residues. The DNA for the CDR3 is TGCGCCAGCAGCCAAGAGACAGGTTCTTCCTACGAGCAGTACTTC. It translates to CASSQETGSSYEQYF.

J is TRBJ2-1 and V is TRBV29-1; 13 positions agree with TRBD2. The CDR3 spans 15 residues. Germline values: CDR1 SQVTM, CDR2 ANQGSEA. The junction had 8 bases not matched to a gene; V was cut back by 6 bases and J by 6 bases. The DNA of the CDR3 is TGCAGCGTCCGTGGGACTAGCGGGACCGCCAATGAGCAGTTCTTC. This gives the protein CSVRGTSGTANEQFF.

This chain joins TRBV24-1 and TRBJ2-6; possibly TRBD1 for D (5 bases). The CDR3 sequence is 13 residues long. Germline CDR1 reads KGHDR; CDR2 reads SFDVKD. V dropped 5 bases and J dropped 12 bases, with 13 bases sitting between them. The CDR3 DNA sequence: TGTGCCACCAGTGCCCATGACAGAGGCGTCCTGACTTTC. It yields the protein CATSAHDRGVLTF.

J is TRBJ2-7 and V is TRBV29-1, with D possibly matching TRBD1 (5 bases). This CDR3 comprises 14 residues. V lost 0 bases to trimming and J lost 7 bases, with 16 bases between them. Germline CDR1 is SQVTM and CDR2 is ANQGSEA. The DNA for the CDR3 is TGCAGCGTTGAAGATCCCCAGGGCCATGGGGAGCAGTACTTC. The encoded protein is CSVEDPQGHGEQYF.

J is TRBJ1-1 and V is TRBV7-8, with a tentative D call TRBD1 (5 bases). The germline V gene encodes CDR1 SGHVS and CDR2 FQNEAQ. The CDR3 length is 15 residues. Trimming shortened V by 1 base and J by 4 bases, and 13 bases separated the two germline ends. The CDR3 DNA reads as TGTGCCAGCAGCTTAGGGACACGCGGCGTCACTGAAGCTTTCTTT. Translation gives CASSLGTRGVTEAFF.